Following are 14 T cell receptor beta chains from one sample sequenced in a study of T cell responses to AZD1222 COVID-19 vaccine. TCRdb keeps only in-frame clones here, not all; method: immunoSEQ multiplex PCR. This repertoire shows 84,000 or so clones, around 90% found once; its top ten account for more than 4.5%. The source material was peripheral blood, sampled on day 0 of MenACWY control vaccination. These TCRs come from an adult in good health.

J is TRBJ1-5 and V is TRBV28; weak D call: TRBD1 (6 bases). Trimming left V 2 bases short and J 5 bases short, with 10 bases between. This CDR3 contains 14 residues. In germline, CDR1 is MDHEN, CDR2 SYDVKM. CDR3: CASSLRQADQPQHF. CDR3 nucleotide sequence: TGTGCCAGCAGTTTACGACAGGCGGATCAGCCCCAGCATTTT.

The J gene is TRBJ2-5, the V gene TRBV6-5, with a tentative D call TRBD2 (6 bases). V was pared by 7 bases and J by 1 base, with 10 bases between. Germline lookup yields CDR1 MNHEY and CDR2 SVGAGI. The CDR3 covers 13 residues. DNA of the CDR3: TGTGCCAGCACGCGGGACGGCCAAGAGACCCAGTACTTC. It translates to CASTRDGQETQYF.

The chain couples TRBV9 to TRBJ2-2; 8 bases line up with TRBD2. There are 15 residues in the CDR3. V lost 2 bases to trimming and J lost 6 bases; unmatched junction nucleotides: 6. Germline CDR1 SGDLS, CDR2 YYNGEE. CDR3 coding DNA: TGTGCCAGCAGCGTGGTAGCGGGGATTTCCGGGGAGCTGTTTTTT. This sequence encodes CASSVVAGISGELFF.

This rearrangement joins TRBV10-3 to TRBJ1-4; D is ambiguous. Germline V lookup: CDR1 ENHRY, CDR2 SYGVKD. The V end was cut by 3 bases, the J end by 1 base, with 12 bases between. This CDR3 region has 16 residues. CDR3: CAISEDLFQTNEKLFF. The CDR3 bases are TGTGCCATCAGTGAAGATCTGTTCCAAACTAATGAAAAACTGTTTTTT.

The chain uses TRBV29-1 and TRBJ1-1; the D gene is possibly TRBD1 (6 bases). CDR3 length equals 14 residues. CDR1 is SQVTM and CDR2 is ANQGSEA in the germline V gene. V lost 3 bases and J lost 10, with 21 bases in between. The CDR3 reads CSVDHKRDIQGAFF. DNA of the CDR3: TGCAGCGTTGATCACAAAAGGGACATTCAAGGAGCTTTCTTT.

The chain joins TRBV30 to TRBJ1-5, with 11 bases matching TRBD1. The CDR3 is made up of 16 amino acids. CDR1 is GTSNPN, CDR2 SVGIG, per germline (reference sequence). After removal of 2 bases from V and 2 bases from J, the junction contained 5 bases not matched to a gene. CDR3 region: CAWSPKGQGGNQPQHF. CDR3 nucleotide sequence: TGTGCCTGGAGTCCCAAGGGACAGGGGGGCAATCAGCCCCAGCATTTT. The complete variable domain, with remaining parts taken from reference TRBV30 and TRBJ1-5, reads SQTIHQWPATLVQPVGSPLSLECTVEGTSNPNLYWYRQAAGRGLQLLFYSVGIGQISSEVPQNLSASRPQDRQFILSSKKLLLSDSGFYLCAWSPKGQGGNQPQHFGDGTRLSIL.

This clone was counted a single time. The V and J genes are TRBV3-1 (or the pseudogene TRBV3-2) and TRBJ1-6, with unresolved D. From germline, CDR1 is LGHDT and CDR2 YNNKEL (reference sequence). CDR3 size: 12 residues. Trimming pared 0 bases from V and 13 bases from J, leaving 7 bases between. CDR3: CASSQEGSPLHF. The CDR3 DNA reads TGTGCCAGCAGCCAAGAGGGCTCCCCCCTCCACTTT.

The genes are TRBV10-3 and TRBJ1-3; TRBD1 is a possible D gene (6 bases). This CDR3 spans 14 amino acids. The germline CDR1 and CDR2 sequences are ENHRY and SYGVKD. V was cut by 6 bases and J by 0 bases, with 9 bases left in between. The CDR3 sequence is CAIRSDSSGNTIYF. For the CDR3, the DNA is TGTGCCATCAGGTCGGACAGCTCTGGAAACACCATATATTTT.

The chain joins TRBV19 to TRBJ1-5, with 9 bases identical to TRBD1. CDR1 LNHDA and CDR2 SQIVND come from the germline V gene (reference sequence). The J segment lost 6 bases and the V segment lost 5 bases, leaving 8 bases of the junction unmatched. The CDR3 extends over 15 amino acids. The CDR3 sequence is CASSLRQGGSQPQHF. The CDR3 DNA follows: TGTGCCAGTAGTCTCAGACAGGGGGGTAGTCAGCCCCAGCATTTT.

The chain recombines TRBV5-8 with TRBJ2-3; possible D gene TRBD2, 7 bases. This CDR3 is 15 amino acids long. V was cut by 0 bases and J by 4 bases, with 12 bases left in between. The V gene's germline CDR1 is SGHTS and CDR2 YDEGEE. The CDR3 region is CASSLAGGGSDTQYF. Written as DNA, the CDR3 is TGTGCCAGCAGCTTGGCGGGGGGCGGGTCAGATACGCAGTATTTT.

This chain links TRBV20-1 with TRBJ2-3; D ambiguous. CDR1 is DFQATT, CDR2 SNEGSKA, per germline (reference sequence). The V end lost 6 bases, the J end lost 5 bases, and 9 bases lay between the germline ends. The CDR3 sequence is 11 residues long. Here the CDR3 reads CSAIPLDTQYF. Here the CDR3 DNA reads TGCAGTGCCATTCCACTAGATACGCAGTATTTT.

A word on this clone: Relative to the germline gene, one junction end is altered; a read error may explain this. The chain carries TRBV7-8 and TRBJ2-7, with TRBD1 matching 7 bases. The germline V gene has CDR1 SGHVS and CDR2 FQNEAQ. There are 14 residues in the CDR3. The CDR3 DNA sequence: TGTGCCGGCAGCTATGACAGGGCGTCCTACGAGCAGTACTTC. Residues: CAGSYDRASYEQYF.

The rearrangement uses TRBV6-5 and TRBJ2-2, with D tentatively TRBD2 (6 bases). This CDR3 spans 16 amino acids. Trimming left V 0 bases short and J 7 bases short, with 15 bases between. Germline values: CDR1 MNHEY, CDR2 SVGAGI. The CDR3 DNA follows: TGTGCCAGCAGTTACTCGAGGTCGCGGGGTGGCGGGGAGCTGTTTTTT. As protein: CASSYSRSRGGGELFF.

V and J are TRBV7-9 and TRBJ1-1; maybe TRBD1 (6 bases). Between the trimmed V and J ends, which lost 3 bases and 1 base, there was a span of 9 bases. Germline-derived CDR1 and CDR2 are SEHNR and FQNEAQ (reference sequence). The length of the CDR3 is 14 residues. The CDR3 DNA reads as TGTGCCAGCAGCTTGGTAGGGGGGAACACTGAAGCTTTCTTT. Amino acid sequence: CASSLVGGNTEAFF.